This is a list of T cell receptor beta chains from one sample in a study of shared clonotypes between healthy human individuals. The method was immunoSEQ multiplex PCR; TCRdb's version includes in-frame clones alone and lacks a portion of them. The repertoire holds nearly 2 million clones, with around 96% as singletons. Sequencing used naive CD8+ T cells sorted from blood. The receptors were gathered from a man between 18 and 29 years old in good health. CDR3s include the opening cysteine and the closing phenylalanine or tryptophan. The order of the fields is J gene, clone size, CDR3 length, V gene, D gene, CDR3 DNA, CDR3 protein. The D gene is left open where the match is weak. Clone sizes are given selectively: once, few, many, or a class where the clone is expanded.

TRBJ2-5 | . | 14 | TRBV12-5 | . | TGTGCTAGTGGTTTGGACTGGCCCCAAGAGACCCAGTACTTC | CASGLDWPQETQYF
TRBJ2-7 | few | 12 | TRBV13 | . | TGTGCCAGCAGCTCGCTCTCCTACGAGCAGTACTTC | CASSSLSYEQYF
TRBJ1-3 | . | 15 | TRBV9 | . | TGTGCCAGCAGCAGGGACATAACCTCTGGAAACACCATATATTTT | CASSRDITSGNTIYF
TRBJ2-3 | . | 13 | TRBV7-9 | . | TGTGCCAGCAGCACCCGTAGCATGGATACGCAGTATTTT | CASSTRSMDTQYF
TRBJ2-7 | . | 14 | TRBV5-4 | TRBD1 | TGTGCCAGCAGCACCGGACAGGGAATGTACGAGCAGTACTTC | CASSTGQGMYEQYF
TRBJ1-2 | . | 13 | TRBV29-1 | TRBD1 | TGCAGCGGGCTTGAGGGGGCAGAGTATGGCTACACCTTC | CSGLEGAEYGYTF
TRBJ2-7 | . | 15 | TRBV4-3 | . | TGCGCCAGCAGCCAAGTAGAAGGGGAGGCCTACGAGCAGTACTTC | CASSQVEGEAYEQYF
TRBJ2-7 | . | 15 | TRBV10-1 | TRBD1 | TGCGCCAGCAGTGATGACGGGACAGGGACCGACGAGCAGTACTTC | CASSDDGTGTDEQYF
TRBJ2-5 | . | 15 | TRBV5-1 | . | TGCGCCAGCCGGGGGCCCGGAGAGAGTCCAGAGACCCAGTACTTC | CASRGPGESPETQYF
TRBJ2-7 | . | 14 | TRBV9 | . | TGTGCCAGCAGCCGCGGACACCAGTCCTACGAGCAGTACTTC | CASSRGHQSYEQYF
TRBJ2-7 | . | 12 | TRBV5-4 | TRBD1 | TGTGCCAGCAGCTTAGGGACAGGGGATGAGTACTTC | CASSLGTGDEYF
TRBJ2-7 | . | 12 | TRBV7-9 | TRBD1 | TGTGCCAGCAGCCCAGGGACAGATCAGCAGTACTTC | CASSPGTDQQYF
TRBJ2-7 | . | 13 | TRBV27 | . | TGTGCCAGCAGTCTCGCGGGGACCCTCGAGCAGTACTTC | CASSLAGTLEQYF
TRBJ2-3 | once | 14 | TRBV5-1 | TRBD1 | TGCGCCAGCAGCCAGGGGGACAGCACAGATACGCAGTATTTT | CASSQGDSTDTQYF
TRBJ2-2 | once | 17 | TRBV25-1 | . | TGTGCCAGCAGTGGCCCCCTAGCGCCAGGACTCACCGGGGAGCTGTTTTTT | CASSGPLAPGLTGELFF
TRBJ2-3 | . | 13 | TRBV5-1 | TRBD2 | TGCGCCAGCCGCCCTAGCGGGGGGGATACGCAGTATTTT | CASRPSGGDTQYF
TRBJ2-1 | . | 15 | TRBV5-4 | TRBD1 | TGTGCCAGCAGCTCGGGACAGGGGGGGGATGATGAGCAGTTCTTC | CASSSGQGGDDEQFF
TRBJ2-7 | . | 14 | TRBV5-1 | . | TGCGCCAGCAGCTTGGAAGGACATCTCTACGAGCAGTACTTC | CASSLEGHLYEQYF
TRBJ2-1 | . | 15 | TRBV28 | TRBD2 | TGTGCCAGCAGCCCCGGAGTAGCGGGGGGCGATGAGCAGTTCTTC | CASSPGVAGGDEQFF
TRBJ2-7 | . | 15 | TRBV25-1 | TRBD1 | TGTGCCAGCAGTGAATTATCGGGACAGGGTTACGAGCAGTACTTC | CASSELSGQGYEQYF
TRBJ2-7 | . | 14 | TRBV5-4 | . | TGTGCCAGCACCGCAAGAGGGGCCTCCTACGAGCAGTACTTC | CASTARGASYEQYF
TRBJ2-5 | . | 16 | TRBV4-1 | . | TGCGCCAGCAGCCAAGAGTACCTCACGCCGCGAGAGACCCAGTACTTC | CASSQEYLTPRETQYF
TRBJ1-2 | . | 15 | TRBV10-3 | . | TGTGCCATCAGTGGGGGGGGCCAAGGGTACTATGGCTACACCTTC | CAISGGGQGYYGYTF
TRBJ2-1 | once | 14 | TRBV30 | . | TGTGCCTGGAGTGTAAGCGCGGCCTACAATGAGCAGTTCTTC | CAWSVSAAYNEQFF
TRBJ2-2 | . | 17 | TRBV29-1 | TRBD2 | TGCAGCGTTGAGGGACTAGCGGGAACGGGATTCACCGGGGAGCTGTTTTTT | CSVEGLAGTGFTGELFF
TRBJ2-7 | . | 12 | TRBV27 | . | TGTGCCAGCAGGGAGGGGTCCCACGAGCAGTACTTC | CASREGSHEQYF
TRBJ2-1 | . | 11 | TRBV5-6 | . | TGTGCCAGCAGCTTGCTGAGTGAGCAGTTCTTC | CASSLLSEQFF
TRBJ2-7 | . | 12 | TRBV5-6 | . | TGTGCCAGCAGCTCGACAGATTACGAGCAGTACTTC | CASSSTDYEQYF
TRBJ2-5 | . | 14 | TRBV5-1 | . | TGCGCCAGCAGCTTGGTCCCGGAACAAGAGACCCAGTACTTC | CASSLVPEQETQYF
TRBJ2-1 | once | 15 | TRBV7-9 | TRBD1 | TGTGCCAGCAGCCCCGGACAGGGGGTCTACAATGAGCAGTTCTTC | CASSPGQGVYNEQFF
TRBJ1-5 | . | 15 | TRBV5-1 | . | TGCGCCAGCAGCTTGGAGGACCCCCGGGGGCAGCCCCAGCATTTT | CASSLEDPRGQPQHF
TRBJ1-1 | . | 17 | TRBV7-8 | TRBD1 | TGTGCCAGCAGCTTAGAGGGACAGGGGTATATGAACACTGAAGCTTTCTTT | CASSLEGQGYMNTEAFF
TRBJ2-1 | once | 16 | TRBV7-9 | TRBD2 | TGTGCCAGCAGCTACATCGGGACTATCGAACACAATGAGCAGTTCTTC | CASSYIGTIEHNEQFF
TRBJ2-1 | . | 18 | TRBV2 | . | TGTGCCAGCAGTGAACTATTAGGGACCGCTTCTACCTACAATGAGCAGTTCTTC | CASSELLGTASTYNEQFF
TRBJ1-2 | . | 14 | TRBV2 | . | TGTGCCAGCAGGAATACAGGGAGTGGGGAGGGCTACACCTTC | CASRNTGSGEGYTF
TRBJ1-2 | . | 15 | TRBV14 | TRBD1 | TGTGCCAGCAGCCAAGTAATAGGGGGCAAGTATGGCTACACCTTC | CASSQVIGGKYGYTF
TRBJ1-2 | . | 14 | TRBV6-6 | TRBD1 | TGTGCCAGCAGTTGGACAGGGGATAACTATGGCTACACCTTC | CASSWTGDNYGYTF
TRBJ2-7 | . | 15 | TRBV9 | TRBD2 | TGTGCCAGCAGCACCCTAGCGGGAGGTCCTTACGAGCAGTACTTC | CASSTLAGGPYEQYF
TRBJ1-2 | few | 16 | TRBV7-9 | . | TGTGCCAGCAGCTTAGATGGAGGAGAACTTGGCTATGGCTACACCTTC | CASSLDGGELGYGYTF
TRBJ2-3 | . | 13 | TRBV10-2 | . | TGCGCCAGCCGGGTTCCAAACACAGATACGCAGTATTTT | CASRVPNTDTQYF
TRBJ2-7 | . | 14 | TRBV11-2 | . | TGTGCCAGCAGCTTAGAAGGGTTTTCCTACGAGCAGTACTTC | CASSLEGFSYEQYF
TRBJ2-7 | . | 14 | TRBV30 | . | TGTGCCTGGAGTGAGGGGGGTATAAGGGACGAGCAGTACTTC | CAWSEGGIRDEQYF
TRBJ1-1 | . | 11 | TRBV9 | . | TGTGCCAGCAGCCCCCTAACTGAAGCTTTCTTT | CASSPLTEAFF
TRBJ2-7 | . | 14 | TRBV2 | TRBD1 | TGTGCCAGCAGCACAGGACAGGGGATCGACGAGCAGTACTTC | CASSTGQGIDEQYF
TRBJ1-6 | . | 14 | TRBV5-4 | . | TGTGCCAGCAGCAACGCGGGGAGTCGGTCACCCCTCCACTTT | CASSNAGSRSPLHF
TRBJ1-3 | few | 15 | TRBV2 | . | TGTGCCAGCAGTGAAATAATGGCCTCTGGAAACACCATATATTTT | CASSEIMASGNTIYF
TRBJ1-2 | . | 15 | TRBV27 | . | TGTGCCAGCAGTGATCAGAACAGGTTTCACTATGGCTACACCTTC | CASSDQNRFHYGYTF
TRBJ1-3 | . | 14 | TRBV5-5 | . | TGTGCCAGCAGCGGAGGGTTGTCTGGAAACACCATATATTTT | CASSGGLSGNTIYF
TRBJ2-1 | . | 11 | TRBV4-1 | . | TGCGCCAGCAGCCAAGGACCTAAGCAGTTCTTC | CASSQGPKQFF
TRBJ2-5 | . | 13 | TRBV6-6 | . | TGTGCCAGCAGTTACGGACCTCAGGAGACCCAGTACTTC | CASSYGPQETQYF
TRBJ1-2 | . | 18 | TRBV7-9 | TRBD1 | TGTGCCAGCAGCCCCCCGGGACAGGGAGGATATTATGGCTATGGCTACACCTTC | CASSPPGQGGYYGYGYTF
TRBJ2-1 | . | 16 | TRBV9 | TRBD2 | TGTGCCAGCAGCCACCCTAGCGGCCCCCGTCCCAATGAGCAGTTCTTC | CASSHPSGPRPNEQFF
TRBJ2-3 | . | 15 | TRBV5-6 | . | TGTGCCAGCAGCCTACTAGTTTCGGTGACAGATACGCAGTATTTT | CASSLLVSVTDTQYF
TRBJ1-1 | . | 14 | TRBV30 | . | TGTGCCTGGAGTCAAGGGGAGGGGTTAGCTGAAGCTTTCTTT | CAWSQGEGLAEAFF
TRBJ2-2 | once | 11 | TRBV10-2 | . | TGCGCCAGCACCCACACCGGGGAGCTGTTTTTT | CASTHTGELFF
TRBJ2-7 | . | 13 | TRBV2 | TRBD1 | TGTGCCAGCAGTTGGGACAGATCCTACGAGCAGTACTTC | CASSWDRSYEQYF
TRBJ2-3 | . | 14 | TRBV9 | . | TGTGCCAGCAGCACAGACAAATACACAGATACGCAGTATTTT | CASSTDKYTDTQYF
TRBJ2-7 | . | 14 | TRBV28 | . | TGTGCCAGCAGTCCCCAGTTCCTTTCCTACGAGCAGTACTTC | CASSPQFLSYEQYF
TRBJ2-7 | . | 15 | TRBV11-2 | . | TGTGCCAGCAGCTTAGAGGCACAGGGTGCCTACGAGCAGTACTTC | CASSLEAQGAYEQYF
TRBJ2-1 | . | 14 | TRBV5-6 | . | TGTGCCAGCAGCTGGGGATTTTCCTACAATGAGCAGTTCTTC | CASSWGFSYNEQFF